These 21 T cell receptor beta chains came from one sample sequenced in a study of blood T cell repertoires in COVID-19. Produced via immunoSEQ multiplex PCR; TCRdb's table is partial and in-frame only. The sample lists under 200,000 clones, about four fifths occurring once. The sequenced material came from peripheral blood. All receptors come from an elderly woman with acute or convalescent COVID-19.

The rearrangement joins TRBV12-3 or TRBV12-4 to TRBJ2-7, with D perhaps TRBD2 (7 bases). CDR3 length equals 13 residues. V was shortened by 7 bases and J by 6 bases, with 16 bases between the two germline ends. This CDR3 is CASTLSAGAEQYF. DNA for the CDR3: TGTGCCAGCACCCTCTCTGCGGGGGCCGAGCAGTACTTC.

The rearrangement joins TRBV6-2 or TRBV6-3 to TRBJ2-3, with 7 bases identical to TRBD2. Unmatched junction bases numbered 8, after V lost 2 bases and J lost 3 bases. CDR3 size: 16 residues. CDR1 is MNHEY and CDR2 is SVGEGT in the germline V gene. CDR3 residues: CASSYPAGTFTDTQYF. Here the CDR3 DNA reads TGTGCCAGCAGTTACCCAGCGGGAACGTTTACAGATACGCAGTATTTT.

The CDR3 reads CATSALTANTGELFF. DNA of the CDR3: TGTGCCACCAGTGCCCTGACAGCGAACACCGGGGAGCTGTTTTTT. This chain links TRBV24-1 with TRBJ2-2; TRBD1 might be the D (5 bases). The CDR3 covers 15 residues. Per germline, CDR1 KGHDR and CDR2 SFDVKD. V lost 5 bases to trimming and J lost 0 bases, with 9 bases between them.

The chain carries TRBV4-2 and TRBJ1-5; D uncertain. The germline CDR1 and CDR2 sequences are LGHNA and YNFKEQ. The CDR3 loop spans 14 amino acids. The V gene lost 4 bases and the J gene lost 5 bases, with 12 bases spanning the gap. The CDR3 DNA sequence: TGTGCCAGCAGCCCCGGCCAGAGGGATCAGCCCCAGCATTTT. Translating it yields CASSPGQRDQPQHF.

The rearrangement links TRBV6-5 to TRBJ2-4; 8 nucleotides line up with TRBD2. The CDR3 is 15 amino acids. With 2 bases clipped from V and 8 bases from J, the junction kept 8 bases outside the gene matches. Germline V gives CDR1 MNHEY, CDR2 SVGAGI. The CDR3 sequence is CASSYTVRGGDIQYF. CDR3 nucleotide sequence: TGTGCCAGCAGTTACACGGTTCGGGGGGGTGACATTCAGTACTTC.

The rearrangement uses TRBV28 and TRBJ2-3; 10 bases match TRBD2. Looked up from germline, CDR1 is MDHEN and CDR2 is SYDVKM. CDR3 size: 17 residues. V was pared by 3 bases and J by 0 bases, with 6 bases of the junction left unmatched. The CDR3 bases are TGTGCCAGCAGTTTCGGAGCGGGGGGGCGTAGCACAGATACGCAGTATTTT. This encodes CASSFGAGGRSTDTQYF.

This clone was seen a few times. V is TRBV7-9 and J is TRBJ2-7; tentatively, D is TRBD2 (5 bases). CDR1 is SEHNR and CDR2 is FQNEAQ in the germline V gene (reference sequence). The CDR3 runs to 14 residues. The V and J ends lost 5 bases and 0 bases respectively, with 11 bases between them. The CDR3 loop is CASSRPGYSYEQYF. The CDR3 region has the DNA TGTGCCAGCAGCCGACCGGGATACTCCTACGAGCAGTACTTC.

The rearrangement joins TRBV19 to TRBJ1-5, with 9 positions matching TRBD1. Germline V CDR1 and CDR2: LNHDA, SQIVND (reference sequence). The CDR3 extends over 18 amino acids. The ends lost 5 bases at V and 0 bases at J; junction bases unmatched: 11. CDR3 protein: CASSGRDRATYSNQPQHF. The DNA of the CDR3 is TGTGCCAGTAGTGGGCGGGACAGGGCTACTTATAGCAATCAGCCCCAGCATTTT.

The J gene is TRBJ1-2, the V gene TRBV21-1; the table's D call, TRBD1, has no DNA check behind it. TRBV21-1 is reported as a pseudogene. This CDR3 has 19 residues. CDR3 residues: CASSTEPGQGISPIYGYTF. CDR3 in DNA: TGTGCCAGCAGCACCGAACCGGGACAGGGTATTTCCCCCATCTATGGCTACACCTTC.

With respect to this clone: Germline and junction disagree at one end, which may indicate a read error. This chain joins TRBV20-1 and TRBJ2-7, with 10 bases fitting TRBD2. The germline gives CDR1 DFQATT, CDR2 SNEGSKA (reference sequence). This CDR3 has 17 residues. CDR3 nucleotides: TGCAGTGCTAGTCGTCCTAGCGGGAGTGTCATCTCCCACGAGCAGTACTTC. Amino acid sequence: CSASRPSGSVISHEQYF.

This chain joins TRBV4-1 and TRBJ2-7; the match to TRBD1 covers 9 bases. This CDR3 comprises 17 residues. The V and J ends lost 0 bases and 3 bases, in that order; junction bases with no gene match: 9. Germline CDR1 MGHRA, CDR2 YSYEKL. The CDR3 protein is CASSQEITGTGFYEQYF. In DNA form, the CDR3 reads TGCGCCAGCAGCCAAGAGATAACCGGGACAGGGTTCTACGAGCAGTACTTC.

This clone was recorded many times. The chain couples TRBV3-1 (or the pseudogene TRBV3-2) to TRBJ2-7, with no clear D. In germline, CDR1 is LGHDT, CDR2 YNNKEL (reference sequence). The CDR3 contains 17 residues. Trimming left V 1 base short and J 1 base short, with 17 bases between. The CDR3 region is CASSQGLDQGLSYEQYF. CDR3 in DNA: TGTGCCAGCAGCCAAGGACTTGACCAAGGATTATCCTACGAGCAGTACTTC.

In this sample, this clone turned up a few times. V gene TRBV7-8 combines with J gene TRBJ2-3, with D maybe TRBD2 (6 bases). Trimming cost V 1 base and J 0 bases, with 20 bases left between them. The CDR3 is made up of 19 amino acids. Germline V gene data show CDR1 as SGHVS and CDR2 as FQNEAQ. CDR3 DNA: TGTGCCAGCAGCTTAGATCCCGCGGGATCGTTCGTCAGCACAGATACGCAGTATTTT. It specifies CASSLDPAGSFVSTDTQYF.

CDR3 nucleotide sequence: TGTGCCAGTAGTATAGATCCGGACACTGAAGCTTTCTTT. This sequence encodes CASSIDPDTEAFF. The V call is TRBV19, the J call TRBJ1-1; D is unresolved. The CDR3 runs to 13 residues. The V end was cut by 0 bases, the J end by 3 bases, with 5 bases between. The germline gives CDR1 LNHDA, CDR2 SQIVND (reference sequence).

The chain's CDR3 is CASSSRTGGIEGEKLFF. Here the CDR3 DNA reads TGTGCCAGCAGCTCCAGGACAGGTGGGATTGAAGGTGAAAAACTGTTTTTT. The chain uses TRBV5-4 and TRBJ1-4, with TRBD1 identical over 7 bases. CDR1 is SGHNT and CDR2 is YYREEE in the germline V gene (reference sequence). With V trimmed by 3 bases and J by 7 bases, 15 bases remained unmatched. The CDR3 spans 17 residues.

The count of this clone is one. The chain combines TRBV25-1 with TRBJ1-5; the D gene is possibly TRBD1 (6 bases). V lost 6 bases and J lost 3, with 12 bases in between. This CDR3 region has 14 residues. Looked up from germline, CDR1 is MGHDK and CDR2 is SYGVNS. The CDR3 loop reads CASRGAGDNQPQHF. The DNA for the CDR3 is TGTGCCAGCAGGGGTGCAGGGGACAATCAGCCCCAGCATTTT.

The J gene is TRBJ1-2, the V gene TRBV11-2, with 8 bases fitting TRBD1. This CDR3 region has 14 residues. Germline assignment: CDR1 SGHAT and CDR2 FQNNGV. The V segment lost 5 bases and the J segment 3 bases; nucleotides outside the gene matches: 5. CDR3 residues: CASSPGGFYYGYTF. The CDR3 region has the DNA TGTGCCAGCAGCCCAGGGGGCTTCTACTATGGCTACACCTTC.

The chain couples TRBV21-1 to TRBJ2-1; the table calls TRBD2, which could not be checked here. TRBV21-1 is a known pseudogene. The CDR3 runs 16 residues. CDR3: CASSKSVADSYNEQFF. The DNA of the CDR3 is TGTGCCAGCAGCAAGTCGGTAGCGGACTCCTACAATGAGCAGTTCTTC.

Only one count was recorded for this clone. The chain has TRBV18 and TRBJ2-7; the match to TRBD1 covers 8 bases. Trimming removed 3 bases from V and 2 bases from J; junction bases left unmatched: 6. This CDR3 comprises 15 residues. CDR1 is KGHSH, CDR2 LQKENI, per germline. DNA of the CDR3: TGTGCCAGCTCACCGATAGGACAGGGCGCCTACGAGCAGTACTTC. Translating gives CASSPIGQGAYEQYF.

The rearrangement uses TRBV2 and TRBJ2-3; 7 bases align to TRBD1. The CDR3 loop spans 17 amino acids. Germline values: CDR1 SNHLY, CDR2 FYNNEI. J gave up 2 bases and V 4 bases, and 12 bases lay outside the gene matches. The CDR3: CASSATLDRAFTDTQYF. The CDR3 DNA follows: TGTGCCAGCAGTGCTACTCTCGACAGGGCCTTCACAGATACGCAGTATTTT. The entire variable domain, with the rest obtained from reference TRBV2 and TRBJ2-3, is as follows: EPEVTQTPSHQVTQMGQEVILRCVPISNHLYFYWYRQILGQKVEFLVSFYNNEISEKSEIFDDQFSVERPDGSNFTLKIRSTKLEDSAMYFCASSATLDRAFTDTQYFGPGTRLTVL.

The gene calls are TRBV6-1 and TRBJ2-5; a weak D match, TRBD1 (6 bases). The V end was cut by 3 bases, the J end by 2 bases, with 7 bases between. The CDR3 loop spans 13 amino acids. Per germline, CDR1 MNHNS and CDR2 SASEGT. CDR3 region: CASSDTGQETQYF. CDR3 nucleotides: TGTGCCAGCAGTGACACAGGGCAAGAGACCCAGTACTTC.